These 15 T cell receptor beta chains were all obtained from the same sample, sequenced in a study of radiotherapy plus CTLA-4 blockade in lung cancer (dated by TCRdb to 2016 to 2019). The library was prepared using the immunoSEQ multiplex PCR assay. In TCRdb, the immuneACCESS table is reduced to in-frame sequences with V and J assigned. These tables do not hold every clone; where another copy was compared, an unresolved V gene accounts for under half, and the others remain unexplained. Within this sample are tens of thousands of clones, with over 60% of them counted one time only. 16% of the sample lies in the top ten. The material sequenced was peripheral blood, taken from a patient treated with radiotherapy plus ipilimumab. The receptors were gathered from a human donor with non-small cell lung cancer that progressed on radiotherapy plus ipilimumab.

The CDR3 region is CASSLSVDQPQHF. CDR3 sequence (DNA): TGTGCCAGCAGCTTGTCGGTTGATCAGCCCCAGCATTTT. J is TRBJ1-5 and V is TRBV5-6; no definite D call. The germline V and J ends were trimmed by 1 base and 5 bases, with 7 bases remaining between them. CDR3 length equals 13 residues. CDR1 SGHDT and CDR2 YYEEEE come from the germline V gene.

The chain recombines TRBV5-1 with TRBJ1-3, with D uncertain. Per germline, CDR1 SGHRS and CDR2 YFSETQ. The length of the CDR3 is 15 residues. Trimming removed 2 bases from V and 1 base from J, with 10 bases in between. This chain's CDR3 is CASSLQPRSGNTIYF. The CDR3 DNA reads TGCGCCAGCAGCTTACAGCCCCGATCTGGAAACACCATATATTTT.

The chain recombines TRBV9 with TRBJ2-1; TRBD2 aligns across 13 bases. With 2 bases clipped from V and 2 bases from J, the junction kept 13 bases outside the gene matches. This CDR3 is built from 20 residues. CDR1 SGDLS and CDR2 YYNGEE come from the germline V gene. The CDR3 sequence is CASSVAPGTSGIRPYNEQFF. The CDR3 bases are TGTGCCAGCAGCGTGGCCCCCGGGACTAGCGGGATCCGTCCCTACAATGAGCAGTTCTTC.

V usage is TRBV28 and J usage is TRBJ2-7, with TRBD1 matching 7 bases. The germline gives CDR1 MDHEN, CDR2 SYDVKM. The J segment lost 3 bases and the V segment lost 6 bases, leaving 11 bases of the junction unmatched. This CDR3 is built from 15 residues. The CDR3: CASRGAGTEFYEQYF. The CDR3 nucleotides read TGTGCCAGCAGGGGGGCCGGGACAGAGTTCTACGAGCAGTACTTC.

The chain couples TRBV7-2 to TRBJ2-3; D assignment may be TRBD1 or TRBD2 (5 bases each). Germline V CDR1 and CDR2: SGHTA, FQGNSA. V lost 4 bases, J lost 4 bases, and 12 bases lay in between. The CDR3 sequence is 14 residues long. The CDR3 DNA sequence: TGTGCCAGCAGCTCCTTGGTGGGGGCAGATACGCAGTATTTT. Translating gives CASSSLVGADTQYF.

This chain uses TRBV2 with TRBJ2-3; D is unclear. The germline gives CDR1 SNHLY, CDR2 FYNNEI. The CDR3 length is 12 residues. V lost 3 bases and J 4 bases, leaving 5 bases between the germline ends. The CDR3 spells CASSESADTQYF. The CDR3, as DNA: TGTGCCAGCAGTGAGAGCGCAGATACGCAGTATTTT.

The V gene is TRBV11-2, the J gene TRBJ2-1; 7 bases map to TRBD1. Trimming at V came to 5 bases and at J to 6 bases, leaving 13 bases not matched to a gene. CDR1 and CDR2 from the germline V gene are SGHAT and FQNNGV. This CDR3 has 16 residues. CDR3 sequence reads: CASSNIGPTGSNEQFF. The CDR3, as DNA: TGTGCCAGCAGCAACATAGGCCCGACAGGGTCCAATGAGCAGTTCTTC.

V gene TRBV6-6 combines with J gene TRBJ2-3; D might be TRBD1 or TRBD2, each matching 6 bases. The CDR3 has 15 residues. Trimming cost V 5 bases and J 4 bases, with 16 bases left between them. CDR1 and CDR2 (germline): MNHNY, SVGAGI (reference sequence). As DNA, the CDR3 is TGTGCCAGCAGTCCCCGGGGGCGAAGGGCAGATACGCAGTATTTT. This gives the protein CASSPRGRRADTQYF.

The J gene is TRBJ2-1, the V gene TRBV10-2; TRBD2 is a possible D gene (6 bases). This CDR3 is built from 15 residues. Trimming removed 6 bases from V and 7 bases from J, with 19 bases in between. The germline gives CDR1 WSHSY, CDR2 SAAADI. This CDR3 is CASSVGTRGRNEQFF. The CDR3 nucleotides read TGCGCCAGCAGCGTCGGGACCCGGGGGAGGAATGAGCAGTTCTTC.

The chain recombines TRBV6-1 with TRBJ1-5; D gene ambiguous. V lost 6 bases to trimming and J lost 5 bases, with 14 bases between them. The CDR3 is made up of 14 amino acids. Germline values: CDR1 MNHNS, CDR2 SASEGT. In nucleotides, the CDR3 is TGTGCCAGCAGACCCAGTGGTGTGCATCAGCCCCAGCATTTT. The encoded protein is CASRPSGVHQPQHF.

The V gene is TRBV4-3, the J gene TRBJ1-2; D gene ambiguous. Germline CDR1 LGHNA, CDR2 YSLEER. V shed 1 base and J shed 5 bases, with 14 bases lying between them. This CDR3 spans 15 amino acids. CDR3 protein: CASSQGGAGPYGYTF. CDR3 sequence (DNA): TGCGCCAGCAGCCAAGGAGGAGCAGGCCCATATGGCTACACCTTC.

The rearrangement joins TRBV6-1 to TRBJ2-3, with TRBD1 matching 8 bases. Germline values: CDR1 MNHNS, CDR2 SASEGT. V trimming: 2 bases; J trimming: 1 base; junction bases outside the gene matches: 2. This CDR3 has 15 amino acids. The CDR3 nucleotides read TGTGCCAGCAGTGAATGGGGACAGGGCACAGATACGCAGTATTTT. Translated, it gives CASSEWGQGTDTQYF.

The chain links TRBV5-8 to TRBJ2-3, with D possibly TRBD2 on 6 matching bases. Trimming removed 6 bases at V and 2 bases at J, with 25 bases between. Per germline, CDR1 SGHTS and CDR2 YDEGEE. This CDR3 has 18 residues. CDR3 nucleotide sequence: TGTGCCAGCAACCCCTCCGGGGGTTCCGGGTCCCTCACAGATACGCAGTATTTT. It codes for CASNPSGGSGSLTDTQYF. The variable domain in full, with the rest retrieved from reference TRBV5-8 and TRBJ2-3, is EAGVTQSPTHLIKTRGQQATLRCSPISGHTSVYWYQQALGLGLQFLLWYDEGEERNRGNFPPRFSGRQFPNYSSELNVNALELEDSALYLCASNPSGGSGSLTDTQYFGPGTRLTVL.

This rearrangement joins TRBV7-6 to TRBJ2-1; TRBD2 matches 9 bases. After removal of 5 bases from V and 3 bases from J, the junction contained 11 bases not matched to a gene. CDR3 length: 17 amino acids. Germline V gene data show CDR1 as SGHVS and CDR2 as FNYEAQ. The CDR3 protein is CASSKEMSSGIYNEQFF. CDR3 coding DNA: TGTGCCAGCAGCAAAGAGATGTCTAGCGGGATCTACAATGAGCAGTTCTTC.

This clone has only one observation. V usage is TRBV5-1 and J usage is TRBJ2-7; D gene uncertain. Trimming left V 5 bases short and J 4 bases short, with 7 bases between. The germline gives CDR1 SGHRS, CDR2 YFSETQ. There are 11 residues in the CDR3. CDR3 amino acids: CASRGGYEQYF. CDR3 sequence (DNA): TGCGCCAGCAGGGGTGGGTACGAGCAGTACTTC.